The clone carrying this T cell receptor beta chain is medium-sized within its sample. Its antigen remains unknown. Looked up from germline, CDR1 is MNHNY and CDR2 is SVGAGI (reference sequence). There are 14 residues in the CDR3. V was shortened by 0 bases and J by 4 bases, with 8 bases between the two germline ends. The repertoire was sequenced with immunoSEQ multiplex PCR; TCRdb's copy has only in-frame clones and lacks some. The sample has tens of thousands of clones, about 76% seen once. This sample was taken from a study of a mutant IDH1 vaccine in newly diagnosed glioma. Study summary: Radiotherapy, temozolomide, or both had been given previously, and both were given to most.

Time point of the sample: week 35, safety follow-up. In the vaccine, a single dose held 300 ug of the mutant IDH1 20-mer peptide, along with topical imiquimod. This specimen consisted of PBMCs, obtained from a glioma patient whose treatment included an IDH1 peptide vaccine. The chain employs TRBV6-6 and TRBJ2-3; D is perhaps TRBD1 (5 bases). This TCR came from a woman in her 40s with glioma. Some clones in this sample may be carry-over from other donors' samples. CDR3 DNA sequence: TGTGCCAGCAGTTACTCCACAGGCGCAGATACGCAGTATTTT. Translated, it gives CASSYSTGADTQYF.